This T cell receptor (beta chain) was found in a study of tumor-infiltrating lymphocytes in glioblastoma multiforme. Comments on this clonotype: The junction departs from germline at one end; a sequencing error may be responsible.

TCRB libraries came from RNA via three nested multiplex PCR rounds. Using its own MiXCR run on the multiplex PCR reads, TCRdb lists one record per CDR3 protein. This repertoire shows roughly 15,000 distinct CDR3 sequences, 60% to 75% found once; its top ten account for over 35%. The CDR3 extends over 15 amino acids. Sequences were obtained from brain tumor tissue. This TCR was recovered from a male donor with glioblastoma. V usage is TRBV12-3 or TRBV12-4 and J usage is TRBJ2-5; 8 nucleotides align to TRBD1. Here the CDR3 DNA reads TGTGCCTGCAGTGGCCCGACAGGGGAGGTAGAGACCCAGTACTTC. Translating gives CACSGPTGEVETQYF.